Given below is one T cell receptor (beta chain) in context. As originally analysed: Counts of nucleated cells, estimated from reference gene primer amplification, were obtained. The table came from immunoSEQ multiplex PCR; TCRdb's copy has only in-frame clones and leaves some out. Clone size and the V and J calls come from that table; the DNA yielded D and trimming. This table holds about 120,000 clones, approximately 82% found once. These data belong to a study of blood T cell repertoires in COVID-19. About the study: Samples taken during acute and convalescent COVID-19 were collected in the United States, Italy and Spain. T cells, B-cell-depleted T cells, or PBMCs provided the cDNA or gDNA that served as material.

V shed 4 bases and J shed 4 bases, with 11 bases lying between them. The germline CDR1 and CDR2 sequences are LGHDT and YNNKEL (reference sequence). The CDR3 spans 14 residues. V usage is TRBV3-1 (or the pseudogene TRBV3-2) and J usage is TRBJ2-1; D is uncertain. The sequencing input was peripheral blood. The receptor's source is a man aged 55 to 70 with acute or convalescent COVID-19. The CDR3 region is CASSLSSGYNEQFF. Written as DNA, the CDR3 is TGTGCCAGCAGCCTCAGTTCAGGTTACAATGAGCAGTTCTTC.